The 14 T cell receptor beta chains in this list originate from one sample, sequenced in a study of CD8 T cells in ankylosing spondylitis. The study, taken as a whole, reports: Roughly eight highly homologous variants formed a TCR beta motif that appeared characteristic of ankylosing spondylitis blood.

TCRdb re-analysed the 5' RACE reads in MiXCR, keeping a single row per CDR3 protein. Among 500,000 to 550,000 distinct CDR3 sequences, roughly 13% were seen once, and the ten largest hold approximately 6.2%. No antigen has been assigned to these receptors. Specimen: blood, either unsorted or a sorted T cell fraction (not recorded which). All receptors derive from a male donor with ankylosing spondylitis.

This CDR3 is CASIPAPDPIYEQYF. CDR3 DNA: TGTGCCAGCATCCCCGCCCCGGACCCAATCTACGAGCAGTACTTC. The rearrangement joins TRBV11-2 to TRBJ2-7; D not certain. The germline CDR1 and CDR2 sequences are SGHAT and FQNNGV. Deletions cut 7 bases from V and 3 bases from J, with 19 bases between. This CDR3 has 15 amino acids.

This clonotype was counted only a few times. The chain combines TRBV7-9 with TRBJ2-3; tentatively, D is TRBD2 (7 bases). Trimming took 6 bases from V and 6 from J, leaving 16 bases between them. CDR3 size: 14 residues. Germline values: CDR1 SEHNR, CDR2 FQNEAQ (reference sequence). The DNA of the CDR3 is TGTGCCAGCAGACAGGTCGGGGGGCCGGATACGCAGTATTTT. This codes for CASRQVGGPDTQYF.

This clonotype showed up just a few times. The gene calls are TRBV20-1 and TRBJ1-6, with D possibly being TRBD1 (5 bases). V lost 6 bases, J lost 7 bases, and 16 bases lay in between. The CDR3 contains 14 residues. CDR1 is DFQATT, CDR2 SNEGSKA, per germline (reference sequence). The DNA of the CDR3 is TGCAGTGCCCTGGGGGAGCGAGGAAATTCACCCCTCCACTTT. Its translation is CSALGERGNSPLHF.

This clonotype has more than one count but fewer than ten. The CDR3 nucleotides are TGTGCCAGTGGACGCCTCCCCTACGAGCAGTACTTC. Protein: CASGRLPYEQYF. V is TRBV9 and J is TRBJ2-7; no definite D call. The CDR3 runs to 12 residues. Trimming stripped 8 bases from V and 2 bases from J, with 11 bases between. In germline, CDR1 is SGDLS, CDR2 YYNGEE.

In this sample, this clonotype turned up a few times. The V gene is TRBV7-2, the J gene TRBJ2-3, with D unresolved. The germline V and J ends were trimmed by 2 bases and 1 base, with 10 bases remaining between them. From germline, CDR1 is SGHTA and CDR2 FQGNSA. The CDR3 contains 15 residues. CDR3 DNA sequence: TGTGCCAGCAGCTTACAGAGTATTGGCACAGATACGCAGTATTTT. Its translation is CASSLQSIGTDTQYF.

This clonotype was seen at least ten times. The chain employs TRBV12-3 or TRBV12-4 and TRBJ2-1; TRBD2 aligns across 9 bases. The CDR3 covers 15 residues. Trimming cost V 6 bases and J 4 bases; bases outside gene matches: 7. Here the CDR3 DNA reads TGTGCCAGCAGCATAGCGGGAGTAAGGTACAATGAGCAGTTCTTC. Translated, it gives CASSIAGVRYNEQFF.

The table lists this clonotype with many counts. This chain links TRBV12-3 or TRBV12-4 with TRBJ2-1; D possibly matches TRBD1 or TRBD2 (5 bases each). This CDR3 has 13 amino acids. The V and J ends lost 4 bases and 4 bases respectively, with 8 bases between them. CDR3 nucleotide sequence: TGTGCCAGCAGTTGGGGGATTTACAATGAGCAGTTCTTC. Translating gives CASSWGIYNEQFF.

At least ten counts were recorded for this clonotype. This rearrangement joins TRBV20-1 to TRBJ1-2; D gene uncertain. This CDR3 spans 15 amino acids. Trimming stripped 1 base from V and 1 base from J, with 13 bases between. Germline V gives CDR1 DFQATT, CDR2 SNEGSKA (reference sequence). Written as DNA, the CDR3 is TGCAGTGCTAGAGTTCCTAAGGACGTTAACTATGGCTACACCTTC. This gives the protein CSARVPKDVNYGYTF.

The rearrangement joins TRBV7-2 to TRBJ2-7, with 10 bases fitting TRBD1. CDR1 is SGHTA, CDR2 FQGNSA, per germline. The ends lost 3 bases at V and 8 bases at J; junction bases unmatched: 7. The CDR3 is 14 residues long. This chain's CDR3 is CASSFRDRGRKQYF. For the CDR3, the DNA is TGTGCCAGCAGCTTCCGGGACAGGGGTCGTAAGCAGTACTTC. The full variable domain, completed using reference TRBV7-2 and TRBJ2-7, is GAGVSQSPSNKVTEKGKDVELRCDPISGHTALYWYRQSLGQGLEFLIYFQGNSAPDKSGLPSDRFSAERTGGSVSTLTIQRTQQEDSAVYLCASSFRDRGRKQYFGPGTRLTVT.

This clonotype occurred a few times. The rearrangement uses TRBV3-1 and TRBJ1-2, with D maybe TRBD1 (6 bases). CDR1 and CDR2 (germline): LGHDT, YNNKEL (reference sequence). The CDR3 spans 16 residues. The ends were cut back, 2 bases at V and 4 bases at J, with 17 bases in the middle. CDR3 DNA: TGTGCCAGCAGCCAAAGGGGCACAGGGTCGAGCTATGGCTACACCTTC. As protein: CASSQRGTGSSYGYTF. Variable domain in full (rest from reference TRBV3-1 and TRBJ1-2): DTAVSQTPKYLVTQMGNDKSIKCEQNLGHDTMYWYKQDSKKFLKIMFSYNNKELIINETVPNRFSPKSPDKAHLNLHINSLELGDSAVYFCASSQRGTGSSYGYTFGSGTRLTVV.

V gene TRBV5-1 combines with J gene TRBJ1-1, with 9 bases matching TRBD1. The CDR3 consists of 15 residues. Losses at the gene ends were 5 bases for V and 0 bases for J; bases not matched to a gene: 5. Germline values: CDR1 SGHRS, CDR2 YFSETQ. The DNA for the CDR3 is TGCGCCAGCAGGACCGGGACAGGGCTGAACACTGAAGCTTTCTTT. Encoded protein: CASRTGTGLNTEAFF. Using reference TRBV5-1 and TRBJ1-1 for the parts outside the CDR3, the full variable domain is KAGVTQTPRYLIKTRGQQVTLSCSPISGHRSVSWYQQTPGQGLQFLFEYFSETQRNKGNFPGRFSGRQFSNSRSEMNVSTLELGDSALYLCASRTGTGLNTEAFFGQGTRLTVV.

This clonotype was recorded many times. J is TRBJ2-7 and V is TRBV4-1; TRBD1 or TRBD2 may be the D gene (5 bases each). V lost 6 bases and J lost 6, with 21 bases in between. The CDR3 spans 15 residues. In germline, CDR1 is MGHRA, CDR2 YSYEKL. The CDR3 reads CASSPNDRQRGEQYV. CDR3 DNA: TGCGCCAGCAGTCCTAACGATCGACAGAGGGGCGAGCAGTACGTC.

This clonotype occurred a few times. The CDR3 DNA reads as TGTGCCAGCAGCTTTAGACAGATGAACACTGAAGCTTTCTTT. Its protein is CASSFRQMNTEAFF. The V gene is TRBV7-8, the J gene TRBJ1-1; tentatively, D is TRBD1 (5 bases). Germline CDR1 is SGHVS and CDR2 is FQNEAQ. Deletions cut 3 bases from V and 0 bases from J, with 8 bases between. The CDR3 totals 14 residues.

The rearrangement joins TRBV7-9 to TRBJ1-1, with unresolved D. CDR3 length: 13 residues. CDR1 is SEHNR, CDR2 FQNEAQ, per germline (reference sequence). The V end was cut by 5 bases, the J end by 3 bases, with 10 bases between. In nucleotides, the CDR3 is TGTGCCAGCAGCCTACCGGCGGACACTGAAGCTTTCTTT. Translating gives CASSLPADTEAFF. Based on the CDR3 plus reference TRBV7-9 and TRBJ1-1, the full variable domain is DTGVSQNPRHKITKRGQNVTFRCDPISEHNRLYWYRQTLGQGPEFLTYFQNEAQLEKSRLLSDRFSAERPKGSFSTLEIQRTEQGDSAMYLCASSLPADTEAFFGQGTRLTVV.